This T cell receptor (beta chain) stems from a study of T cell responses to AZD1222 COVID-19 vaccine. Findings and limits, study-wide: Clonal diversity may have been underestimated in mostly white British donors.

Note on this clone: What it binds is not known.

TCRdb keeps only in-frame clones here, not all; method: immunoSEQ multiplex PCR. The sample has 130,000 or so clones; over 90% are singletons. The CDR3 totals 15 residues. The V and J ends lost 6 bases and 3 bases, in that order; junction bases with no gene match: 9. In germline, CDR1 is MGHDK, CDR2 SYGVNS. The material was peripheral blood, obtained on day 0 of MenACWY control vaccination. This chain uses TRBV25-1 with TRBJ2-3, with 7 nucleotides matching TRBD1. The sequence was collected from an adult in good health. As DNA, the CDR3 is TGTGCCAGCAGCCGAAACCGACAGGGAACAGATACGCAGTATTTT. Its translation is CASSRNRQGTDTQYF.